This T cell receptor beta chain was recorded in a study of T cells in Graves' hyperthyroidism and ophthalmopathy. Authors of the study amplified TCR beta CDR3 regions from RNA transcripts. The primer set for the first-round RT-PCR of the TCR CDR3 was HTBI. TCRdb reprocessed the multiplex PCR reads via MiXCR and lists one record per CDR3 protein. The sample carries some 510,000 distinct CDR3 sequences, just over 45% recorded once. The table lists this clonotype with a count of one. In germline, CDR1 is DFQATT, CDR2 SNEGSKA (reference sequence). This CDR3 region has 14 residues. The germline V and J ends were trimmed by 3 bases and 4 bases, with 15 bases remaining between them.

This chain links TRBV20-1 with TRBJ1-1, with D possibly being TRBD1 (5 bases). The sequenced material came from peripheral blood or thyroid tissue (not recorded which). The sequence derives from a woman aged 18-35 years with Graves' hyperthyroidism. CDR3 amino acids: CSASSPLGGTEAFF. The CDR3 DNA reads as TGCAGTGCTAGTTCGCCCCTTGGGGGCACTGAAGCTTTCTTT.